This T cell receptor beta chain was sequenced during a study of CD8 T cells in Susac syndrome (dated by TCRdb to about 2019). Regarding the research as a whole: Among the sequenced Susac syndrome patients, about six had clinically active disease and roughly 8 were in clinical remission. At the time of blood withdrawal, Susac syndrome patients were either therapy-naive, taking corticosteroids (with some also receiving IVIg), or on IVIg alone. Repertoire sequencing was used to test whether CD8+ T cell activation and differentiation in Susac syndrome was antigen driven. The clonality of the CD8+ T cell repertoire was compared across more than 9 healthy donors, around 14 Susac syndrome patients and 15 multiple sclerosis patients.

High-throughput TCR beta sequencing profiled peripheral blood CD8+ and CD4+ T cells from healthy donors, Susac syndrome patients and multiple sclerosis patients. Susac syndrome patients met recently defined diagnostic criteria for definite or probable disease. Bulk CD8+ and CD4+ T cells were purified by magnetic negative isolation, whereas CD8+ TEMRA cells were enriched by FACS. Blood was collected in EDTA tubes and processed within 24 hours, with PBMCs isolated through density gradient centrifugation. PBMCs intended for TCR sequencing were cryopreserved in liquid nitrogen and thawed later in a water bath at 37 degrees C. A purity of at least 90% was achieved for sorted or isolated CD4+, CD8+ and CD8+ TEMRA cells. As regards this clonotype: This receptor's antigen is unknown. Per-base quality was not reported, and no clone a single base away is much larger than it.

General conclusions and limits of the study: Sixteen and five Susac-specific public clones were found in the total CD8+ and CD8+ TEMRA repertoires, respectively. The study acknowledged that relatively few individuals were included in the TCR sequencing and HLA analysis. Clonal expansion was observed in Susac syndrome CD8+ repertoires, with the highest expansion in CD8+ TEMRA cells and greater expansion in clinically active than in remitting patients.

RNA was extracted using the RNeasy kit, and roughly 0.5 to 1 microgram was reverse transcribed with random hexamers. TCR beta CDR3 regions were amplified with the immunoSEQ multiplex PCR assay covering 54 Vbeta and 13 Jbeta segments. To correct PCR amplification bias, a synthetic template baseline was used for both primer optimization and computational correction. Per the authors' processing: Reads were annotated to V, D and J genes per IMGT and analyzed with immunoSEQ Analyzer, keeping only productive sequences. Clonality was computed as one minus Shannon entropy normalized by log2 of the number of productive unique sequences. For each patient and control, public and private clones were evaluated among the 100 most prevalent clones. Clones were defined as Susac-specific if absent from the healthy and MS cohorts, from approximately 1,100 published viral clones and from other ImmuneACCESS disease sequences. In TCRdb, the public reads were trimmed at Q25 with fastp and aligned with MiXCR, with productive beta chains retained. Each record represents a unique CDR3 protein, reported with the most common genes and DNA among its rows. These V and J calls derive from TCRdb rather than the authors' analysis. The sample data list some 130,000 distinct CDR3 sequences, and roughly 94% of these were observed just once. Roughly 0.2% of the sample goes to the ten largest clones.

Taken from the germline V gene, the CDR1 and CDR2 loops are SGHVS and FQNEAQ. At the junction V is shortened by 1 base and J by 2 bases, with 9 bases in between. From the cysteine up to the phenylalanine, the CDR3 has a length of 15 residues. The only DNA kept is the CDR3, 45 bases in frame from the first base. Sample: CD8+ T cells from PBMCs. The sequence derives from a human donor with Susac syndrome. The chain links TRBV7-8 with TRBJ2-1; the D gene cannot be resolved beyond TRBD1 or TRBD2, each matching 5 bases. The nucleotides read TGTGCCAGCAGCTTAGTTAGAGGGGCCTACAATGAGCAGTTCTTC. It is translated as CASSLVRGAYNEQFF.